Listed here are 8 T cell receptor beta chains from one sample, sequenced in a study of regulatory T cells in long-lasting Graves disease. Time point of the sample: persistent/refractory GD, antithyroid drugs over 5 years with positive TRAb. After RNA was extracted from PBMCs, the TCR library was made from it. TCR beta libraries were built with iRepertoire HTBI primers and Arm-PCR of CDR3 regions. TCRdb itself ran the multiplex PCR reads through MiXCR, one entry per CDR3 protein. This sample has 400,000 or so distinct CDR3 sequences, with less than 25% found just once. The source was peripheral blood mononuclear cells (PBMCs), collected when the disease was refractory, from a patient treated with antithyroid drugs. Source of these receptors: a female donor with Graves disease.

This clonotype was seen many times. The chain carries TRBV6-1 and TRBJ1-2, with a possible D match to TRBD1 (5 bases). Germline V gene lookup returns CDR1 MNHNS and CDR2 SASEGT. This CDR3 is built from 14 residues. Trimming shortened V by 8 bases and J by 0 bases, and 13 bases separated the two germline ends. Here the CDR3 DNA reads TGTGCCAGCCAGGGAAGACAGTCTAACTATGGCTACACCTTC. It yields the protein CASQGRQSNYGYTF.

V and J are TRBV9 and TRBJ2-5, with 10 nucleotides matching TRBD2. V dropped 2 bases and J dropped 3; count of bases not matched to a gene: 19. Germline lookup yields CDR1 SGDLS and CDR2 YYNGEE. The CDR3 spans 20 residues. CDR3 bases: TGTGCCAGCAGCGTTACAGCGGGGGGGGACAGGAGCGGTATCGAAGAGACCCAGTACTTC. Residues: CASSVTAGGDRSGIEETQYF.

V is TRBV6-1 and J is TRBJ1-2, with D possibly being TRBD1 (5 bases). CDR1 is MNHNS, CDR2 SASEGT, per germline. Deletions cut 3 bases from V and 4 bases from J, with 15 bases between. The CDR3 is made up of 15 amino acids. The CDR3 spells CASSEWFGAGYGYTF. The CDR3 nucleotides read TGTGCCAGCAGTGAGTGGTTCGGGGCGGGCTATGGCTACACCTTC.

The chain uses TRBV12-3 or TRBV12-4 and TRBJ2-2, with 14 bases fitting TRBD2. The length of the CDR3 is 14 residues. After removal of 10 bases from V and 6 bases from J, the junction contained 4 bases not matched to a gene. CDR3 amino acids: CATGLAGGSGELFF. CDR3 nucleotides: TGTGCCACCGGACTAGCGGGAGGTTCCGGGGAGCTGTTTTTT.

This clonotype was detected only a few times. J is TRBJ2-7 and V is TRBV20-1; no clear D gene. CDR1 DFQATT and CDR2 SNEGSKA come from the germline V gene (reference sequence). The CDR3 totals 10 residues. Trimming took off 0 bases at V and 6 bases at J, with 3 bases between the two ends. The CDR3 DNA follows: TGCAGTGCTAGAGACGGCGAGCAGTACTTC. Translation: CSARDGEQYF.

This clonotype was counted between two and nine times. The genes are TRBV28 and TRBJ1-3; D is unclear. Germline CDR1 MDHEN, CDR2 SYDVKM. The CDR3 totals 14 residues. The V and J ends lost 5 bases and 6 bases respectively, with 14 bases between them. In nucleotides, the CDR3 is TGTGCCAGCAGTGGCGAAGGAATAGTAAACACCATATATTTT. Protein product: CASSGEGIVNTIYF.

This clonotype was recorded a few times. The chain couples TRBV7-2 to TRBJ2-2; D perhaps matches TRBD2 (5 bases). The CDR3 covers 20 residues. V lost 3 bases to trimming and J lost 0 bases, with 23 bases between them. Germline values: CDR1 SGHTA, CDR2 FQGNSA. CDR3: CASSLGSGRPPTSNTGELFF. CDR3 sequence (DNA): TGTGCCAGCAGCTTGGGGAGTGGCAGACCTCCAACCTCGAACACCGGGGAGCTGTTTTTT.

The chain links TRBV6-1 to TRBJ1-6; 9 positions agree with TRBD1. CDR3 size: 14 residues. Germline V lookup: CDR1 MNHNS, CDR2 SASEGT. The V segment lost 6 bases and the J segment 10 bases; nucleotides outside the gene matches: 7. This CDR3 reads CASRPTGGPSPLHF. For the CDR3, the DNA is TGTGCCAGCAGACCAACAGGGGGCCCCTCACCCCTCCACTTT.